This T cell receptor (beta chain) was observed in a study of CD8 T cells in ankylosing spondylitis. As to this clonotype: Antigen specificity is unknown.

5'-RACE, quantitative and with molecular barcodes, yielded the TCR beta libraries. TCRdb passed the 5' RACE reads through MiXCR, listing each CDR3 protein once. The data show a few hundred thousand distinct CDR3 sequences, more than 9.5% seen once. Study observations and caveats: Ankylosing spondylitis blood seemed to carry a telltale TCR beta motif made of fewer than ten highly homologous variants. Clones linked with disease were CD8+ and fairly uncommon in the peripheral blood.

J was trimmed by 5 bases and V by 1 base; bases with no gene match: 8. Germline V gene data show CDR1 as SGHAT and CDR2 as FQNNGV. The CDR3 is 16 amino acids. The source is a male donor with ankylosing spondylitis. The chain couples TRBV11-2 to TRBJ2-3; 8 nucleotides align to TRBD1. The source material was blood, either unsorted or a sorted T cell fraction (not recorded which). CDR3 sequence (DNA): TGTGCCAGCAGCTTAGTTCTCCAACAGGGGGGAGATACGCAGTATTTT. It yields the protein CASSLVLQQGGDTQYF.